The 29 T cell receptor beta chains below all came from one sample that was sequenced in a study of regulatory T cells in long-lasting Graves disease. According to the study, TCR beta libraries were built with iRepertoire HTBI primers and CDR3-region Arm-PCR. TCRdb used MiXCR to reprocess the multiplex PCR reads, holding one entry per CDR3 protein. The repertoire holds approximately 490,000 distinct CDR3 sequences, with 15% to 20% as singletons. Time point specified: newly diagnosed GD, antithyroid drugs for less than 3 months. From PBMCs, RNA was extracted and then used to make the TCR library. The same specimen was also included in a second study, on T cells in Graves' hyperthyroidism and ophthalmopathy.

The sequencing used peripheral blood mononuclear cells (PBMCs), collected at new diagnosis, from a patient treated with antithyroid drugs. The receptor set was obtained from a man aged 35 to 55 with Graves disease.

This clonotype has a count of ten or more. The CDR3 is CASSTPRDSYNEQFF. The CDR3 nucleotides are TGTGCCAGCAGTACCCCAAGGGACTCCTACAATGAGCAGTTCTTC. The chain is built from TRBV12-3 or TRBV12-4 and TRBJ2-1; D unresolved. The CDR3 has 15 residues. V lost 5 bases and J lost 0, with 11 bases in between.

The sample holds many counts of this clonotype. The chain is built from TRBV28 and TRBJ2-3, with D possibly being TRBD2 (7 bases). The germline V and J ends were trimmed by 3 bases and 4 bases, with 23 bases remaining between them. CDR3 length equals 18 residues. Per germline, CDR1 MDHEN and CDR2 SYDVKM. The CDR3 loop is CASSLSRGGAGAADTQYF. The CDR3 coding sequence is TGTGCCAGCAGTTTGTCGAGGGGGGGGGCGGGAGCGGCAGATACGCAGTATTTT.

At least ten counts were recorded for this clonotype. This chain uses TRBV28 with TRBJ2-7, with D possibly called TRBD1 or TRBD2 (5 bases each). This CDR3 has 15 amino acids. V was trimmed by 7 bases and J by 5 bases, leaving 21 bases between them. Germline V lookup: CDR1 MDHEN, CDR2 SYDVKM. CDR3 loop: CASTSESWGSHEQYF. In DNA, the CDR3 is TGTGCCAGCACCTCGGAAAGCTGGGGGTCCCACGAGCAGTACTTC.

This clonotype was counted many times. No DNA is shown, since the ends of the CDR3 on it are uncertain; the CDR3 is the one TCRdb lists. The chain links TRBV11-2 to TRBJ1-2; the table's D call TRBD1 went unverified against the DNA. With termini counted, the CDR3 has 14 amino acids. Germline V gene sequence: CDR1 SGHAT, CDR2 FQNNGV. The CDR3 reads CASSTNSGVGVGTF.

This clonotype appeared many times. The chain links TRBV5-1 to TRBJ2-1; tentatively, D is TRBD2 (6 bases). Germline CDR1 and CDR2: SGHRS and YFSETQ. With 0 bases removed from V and 5 bases from J, the gap between germline ends came to 12 bases. The CDR3 has 15 amino acids. The CDR3 spells CASSLGVSGNNEQFF. In DNA form, the CDR3 reads TGCGCCAGCAGCTTGGGAGTTAGCGGAAACAATGAGCAGTTCTTC.

This clonotype occurred many times. The rearrangement uses TRBV9 and TRBJ2-1; TRBD2 matches at 8 bases. The CDR3 is made up of 16 amino acids. Trimming cost V 2 bases and J 2 bases; bases outside gene matches: 6. Per the germline V gene, CDR1 is SGDLS and CDR2 is YYNGEE. The chain's CDR3 is CASSVSVGRAYNEQFF. For the CDR3, the DNA is TGTGCCAGCAGCGTGTCCGTCGGGAGGGCCTACAATGAGCAGTTCTTC.

The chain links TRBV29-1 to TRBJ2-1; D is ambiguous. The germline V gene has CDR1 SQVTM and CDR2 ANQGSEA. This CDR3 comprises 10 residues. V lost 4 bases, J lost 9 bases, and 7 bases lay in between. Written as DNA, the CDR3 is TGCAGCGTTGGACACGGTGAGCAGTTCTTC. This codes for CSVGHGEQFF.

This clonotype was recorded a few times. This may arise from a read error, as a much more abundant clone is one base away. The genes are TRBV10-3 and TRBJ2-5; 12 bases are a match to TRBD2. The germline CDR1 and CDR2 sequences are ENHRY and SYGVKD. The CDR3 runs to 14 residues. The CDR3, as DNA: TGTGCCATCAGGGGGACTAGCGGGCAAGGGACCCAGTACTTC. This codes for CAIRGTSGQGTQYF.

This clonotype has a count of ten or more. The V gene is TRBV20-1, the J gene TRBJ2-7; 7 bases fit TRBD1. The length of the CDR3 is 14 residues. CDR1 DFQATT and CDR2 SNEGSKA come from the germline V gene (reference sequence). J gave up 0 bases and V 6 bases, and 8 bases lay outside the gene matches. The CDR3: CSATGQLSSYEQYF. The CDR3 coding sequence is TGCAGTGCGACGGGACAGTTAAGCTCCTACGAGCAGTACTTC.

This clonotype was found a few times. V is TRBV2 and J is TRBJ1-6; unclear D gene. Trimming cost V 6 bases and J 6 bases, with 12 bases left between them. Per the germline V gene, CDR1 is SNHLY and CDR2 is FYNNEI. The CDR3 length is 14 residues. The DNA of the CDR3 is TGTGCCAGCAGGGGCCCCTTCGTTAATTCACCCCTCCACTTT. Translating it yields CASRGPFVNSPLHF. Supplemented by reference TRBV2 and TRBJ1-6, the full variable domain reads EPEVTQTPSHQVTQMGQEVILRCVPISNHLYFYWYRQILGQKVEFLVSFYNNEISEKSEIFDDQFSVERPDGSNFTLKIRSTKLEDSAMYFCASRGPFVNSPLHFGNGTRLTVT.

This clonotype came up many times. The chain has TRBV2 and TRBJ2-1; TRBD2 might be the D (6 bases). Trimming took 6 bases from V and 10 from J, leaving 16 bases between them. Germline CDR1 is SNHLY and CDR2 is FYNNEI. This CDR3 region has 13 residues. DNA for the CDR3: TGTGCCAGCAGCAGAGACGGCGGGGAAGAGCAGTTCTTC. As protein: CASSRDGGEEQFF.

The chain recombines TRBV28 with TRBJ2-7, with 8 bases aligning to TRBD2. V trimming: 6 bases; J trimming: 6 bases; junction bases outside the gene matches: 10. The CDR3 loop spans 14 amino acids. Germline values: CDR1 MDHEN, CDR2 SYDVKM. CDR3 coding DNA: TGTGCCAGCAGACGACGAGCGGGAGCGGCCGAGCAGTACTTC. It is translated as CASRRRAGAAEQYF.

This clonotype was detected ten times or more. The rearrangement joins TRBV7-2 to TRBJ2-1; D ambiguous. CDR3 length equals 15 residues. In germline, CDR1 is SGHTA, CDR2 FQGNSA. V gave up 2 bases and J gave up 1 base, with 9 bases separating them. CDR3 sequence: CASSLLGGSYNEQFF. The CDR3 region has the DNA TGTGCCAGCAGCTTATTGGGTGGATCCTACAATGAGCAGTTCTTC.

This clonotype was picked up many times. This chain uses TRBV3-1 with TRBJ2-7, with D possibly being TRBD1 (6 bases). Germline-derived CDR1 and CDR2 are LGHDT and YNNKEL (reference sequence). This CDR3 is 15 amino acids long. With 2 bases removed from V and 1 base from J, the gap between germline ends came to 12 bases. CDR3 residues: CASSQIDRSSYEQYF. The CDR3 DNA is TGTGCCAGCAGCCAAATTGACAGGTCGTCCTACGAGCAGTACTTC.

V usage is TRBV2 and J usage is TRBJ2-3; D remains unclear. Trimming shortened V by 6 bases and J by 0 bases, and 13 bases separated the two germline ends. The CDR3 consists of 15 residues. Germline V gene lookup returns CDR1 SNHLY and CDR2 FYNNEI. Here the CDR3 DNA reads TGTGCCAGCAGCAAGCAGAGGCCTAGCACAGATACGCAGTATTTT. Amino acid sequence: CASSKQRPSTDTQYF.

The sample holds many counts of this clonotype. The CDR3 reads CASSLPDRANGYTF. The CDR3 DNA is TGTGCCAGCAGTTTGCCGGACAGGGCTAATGGCTACACCTTC. The rearrangement uses TRBV28 and TRBJ1-2, with 8 bases identical to TRBD1. Unmatched junction bases numbered 6, after V lost 3 bases and J lost 6 bases. The CDR3 totals 14 residues. Germline V gene sequence: CDR1 MDHEN, CDR2 SYDVKM.

The chain couples TRBV12-3 or TRBV12-4 to TRBJ1-1, with 8 bases lining up with TRBD1. The CDR3 has 15 residues. With 4 bases clipped from V and 2 bases from J, the junction kept 6 bases outside the gene matches. The CDR3 nucleotides are TGTGCCAGCAGTTCTTGGGACAGGATAAACACTGAAGCTTTCTTT. Protein: CASSSWDRINTEAFF.

The chain recombines TRBV19 with TRBJ1-5; no firm D call. Germline CDR1 LNHDA, CDR2 SQIVND (reference sequence). The CDR3 is 15 residues long. Trimming removed 2 bases at V and 0 bases at J, with 8 bases between. The CDR3 here is CASSITRGSNQPQHF. The CDR3 region has the DNA TGTGCCAGTAGTATAACCCGGGGTAGCAATCAGCCCCAGCATTTT.

V is TRBV7-9 and J is TRBJ1-2; D unclear. The CDR3 is made up of 13 amino acids. The V end was cut by 1 base, the J end by 3 bases, with 6 bases between. Germline CDR1 is SEHNR and CDR2 is FQNEAQ (reference sequence). Written as DNA, the CDR3 is TGTGCCAGCAGCTTAGGTCGTGACTATGGCTACACCTTC. It yields the protein CASSLGRDYGYTF.

This clonotype was detected ten times or more. The genes are TRBV2 and TRBJ2-1; no firm D call. Trimming removed 6 bases from V and 5 bases from J, with 26 bases in between. This CDR3 is built from 18 residues. The V gene's germline CDR1 is SNHLY and CDR2 FYNNEI. CDR3: CASSESISTVVAHNEQFF. In nucleotides, the CDR3 is TGTGCCAGCAGCGAAAGTATTTCGACGGTAGTTGCTCACAATGAGCAGTTCTTC.

This rearrangement joins TRBV6-2 or TRBV6-3 to TRBJ1-1, with D perhaps matching TRBD1 (5 bases). The V end lost 6 bases, the J end lost 3 bases, and 11 bases lay between the germline ends. Germline values: CDR1 MNHEY, CDR2 SVGEGT. The CDR3 consists of 13 residues. The CDR3 reads CASSQGRDTEAFF. The CDR3 DNA is TGTGCCAGCAGCCAGGGTCGCGACACTGAAGCTTTCTTT.

This clonotype was seen a handful of times. The J gene is TRBJ2-7, the V gene TRBV29-1; the D gene is possibly TRBD1 (6 bases). The V gene lost 6 bases and the J gene lost 3 bases, with 9 bases spanning the gap. The CDR3 has 11 amino acids. The V gene's germline CDR1 is SQVTM and CDR2 ANQGSEA. CDR3 loop: CSVGADYEQYF. Written as DNA, the CDR3 is TGCAGCGTGGGGGCCGACTACGAGCAGTACTTC.

This clonotype was picked up many times. This rearrangement joins TRBV5-1 to TRBJ2-7; D gene uncertain. Germline V gene lookup returns CDR1 SGHRS and CDR2 YFSETQ. The germline V and J ends were trimmed by 1 base and 1 base, with 12 bases remaining between them. The CDR3 runs 15 residues. CDR3 sequence: CASSLRAGQSYEQYF. The CDR3, as DNA: TGCGCCAGCAGCTTGAGGGCAGGTCAATCCTACGAGCAGTACTTC.

This clonotype was counted between two and nine times. At one end the junction does not follow the germline gene, possibly because of a read error. The chain combines TRBV27 with TRBJ2-7; 7 nucleotides match TRBD2. The CDR3 is 15 amino acids. Germline-derived CDR1 and CDR2 are MNHEY and SMNVEV (reference sequence). The CDR3 sequence is CASSLGGSAFYEQCF. Written as DNA, the CDR3 is TGTGCCAGCAGTTTAGGCGGGAGTGCCTTCTACGAGCAGTGCTTC.

This clonotype was seen at least ten times. This chain's CDR3 is CALGLAGLEQYF. As DNA, the CDR3 is TGTGCCTTGGGACTAGCGGGACTCGAGCAGTACTTC. This chain links TRBV30 with TRBJ2-7; TRBD2 agrees at 13 bases. Germline loops: CDR1 GTSNPN, CDR2 SVGIG (reference sequence). With V trimmed by 7 bases and J by 6 bases, 3 bases remained unmatched. The CDR3 contains 12 residues.

This clonotype has at least ten counts. This sequence joins TRBV20-1 and TRBJ2-7, with TRBD2 identical over 10 bases. The CDR3 has 13 residues. V trimming: 7 bases; J trimming: 4 bases; junction bases outside the gene matches: 7. CDR1 and CDR2 (germline): DFQATT, SNEGSKA (reference sequence). This chain's CDR3 is CSGELAGVYEQYF. DNA of the CDR3: TGCAGTGGTGAGCTAGCGGGAGTATACGAGCAGTACTTC.

This chain connects TRBV2 to TRBJ2-7; 9 bases fit TRBD1. The germline V gene has CDR1 SNHLY and CDR2 FYNNEI. V trimming: 5 bases; J trimming: 1 base; junction bases outside the gene matches: 6. The CDR3 is made up of 15 amino acids. Written as DNA, the CDR3 is TGTGCCAGCAGTAACACAGGGGGCGCGTCCTACGAGCAGTACTTC. This encodes CASSNTGGASYEQYF.

This clonotype has more than one count but fewer than ten. The chain couples TRBV10-3 to TRBJ2-7; tentative D call: TRBD1 (5 bases). Germline V gene sequence: CDR1 ENHRY, CDR2 SYGVKD. The V end was cut by 2 bases, the J end by 0 bases, with 14 bases between. The CDR3 covers 16 residues. The CDR3 is CAISERMGPSSYEQYF. The CDR3 nucleotides read TGTGCCATCAGTGAGAGGATGGGGCCGAGCTCCTACGAGCAGTACTTC.

V is TRBV9 and J is TRBJ1-4; unclear D gene. V shed 4 bases and J shed 7 bases, with 11 bases lying between them. Germline lookup yields CDR1 SGDLS and CDR2 YYNGEE. The CDR3 consists of 13 residues. The CDR3 DNA reads TGTGCCAGCAGCCCCCCGAGTGGTGAAAAACTGTTTTTT. This encodes CASSPPSGEKLFF.